Following are 15 T cell receptor beta chains from one sample sequenced in a study of shared clonotypes between healthy human individuals. Clones were sequenced by immunoSEQ multiplex PCR, and TCRdb holds only the in-frame ones, with some missing. The table records over 950,000 clones, 77% of them present only once. Sequences were obtained from memory CD4+ T cells from PBMCs. Subset of the sample: CD45RA-negative fraction. The receptors here all came from a young man in good health. Some clones in this sample may be carry-over from other donors' samples.

Here the CDR3 reads CSVGRVQYF. In DNA, the CDR3 is TGCAGTGTGGGCCGGGTGCAGTACTTC. J is TRBJ2-7 and V is TRBV20-1; unclear D gene. Deletions cut 7 bases from V and 9 bases from J, with 10 bases between. Germline loops: CDR1 DFQATT, CDR2 SNEGSKA (reference sequence). This CDR3 is built from 9 residues.

The rearrangement links TRBV5-1 to TRBJ2-7; 8 bases fit TRBD1. This CDR3 contains 17 residues. CDR1 SGHRS and CDR2 YFSETQ come from the germline V gene. J lost 5 bases, V lost 1 base, and 14 bases had no gene match. This CDR3 reads CASSLYVTGALIHEQYF. The CDR3 bases are TGCGCCAGCAGCTTGTACGTGACAGGGGCTTTAATCCACGAGCAGTACTTC.

The table lists this clone with a few counts. The chain carries TRBV29-1 and TRBJ1-2; D is unclear. Germline values: CDR1 SQVTM, CDR2 ANQGSEA. This CDR3 is 13 amino acids long. V was clipped by 4 bases and J by 4 bases, with 13 bases between them. The CDR3 spells CSVGQDLSYGYTF. In nucleotides, the CDR3 is TGCAGCGTTGGGCAGGACCTTAGCTATGGCTACACCTTC.

The gene calls are TRBV23-1 and TRBJ2-3; no reliable D call. TRBV23-1 is flagged as an ORF with uncertain function. V lost 0 bases to trimming and J lost 7 bases, with 14 bases between them. The length of the CDR3 is 15 residues. CDR3 DNA: TGCGCCAGCAGTCAATCGAAGGTCCTCTGGTATACGCAGTATTTT. Translating it yields CASSQSKVLWYTQYF.

This chain uses TRBV7-9 with TRBJ2-7; D is uncertain. Looked up from germline, CDR1 is SEHNR and CDR2 is FQNEAQ (reference sequence). V was shortened by 2 bases and J by 3 bases, with 11 bases between the two germline ends. The CDR3 totals 14 residues. Written as DNA, the CDR3 is TGTGCCAGCAGCTTAAATGGGGTCGGCTACGAGCAGTACTTC. Its protein is CASSLNGVGYEQYF. The full variable domain, in which reference TRBV7-9 and TRBJ2-7 provide the parts outside the CDR3, is DTGVSQNPRHKITKRGQNVTFRCDPISEHNRLYWYRQTLGQGPEFLTYFQNEAQLEKSRLLSDRFSAERPKGSFSTLEIQRTEQGDSAMYLCASSLNGVGYEQYFGPGTRLTVT.

V is TRBV28 and J is TRBJ2-1; D remains ambiguous. The CDR3 covers 16 residues. The germline gives CDR1 MDHEN, CDR2 SYDVKM. Trimming cost V 3 bases and J 6 bases, with 18 bases left between them. In DNA, the CDR3 is TGTGCCAGCAGTTTGTCTGTCCGGGTCCTTTCCAATGAGCAGTTCTTC. Translated: CASSLSVRVLSNEQFF.

V usage is TRBV6-6 and J usage is TRBJ1-3; D unresolved. From germline, CDR1 is MNHNY and CDR2 SVGAGI (reference sequence). The CDR3 is 13 residues long. Trimming removed 2 bases from V and 5 bases from J, with 7 bases in between. Here the CDR3 reads CASSYPGRNTIYF. The DNA of the CDR3 is TGTGCCAGCAGTTACCCTGGTAGAAACACCATATATTTT.

This clone was detected only once. The genes are TRBV28 and TRBJ2-3; D might be TRBD1 (6 bases). V shed 7 bases and J shed 4 bases, with 9 bases lying between them. This CDR3 has 12 amino acids. Germline V gene sequence: CDR1 MDHEN, CDR2 SYDVKM. The CDR3 here is CASTSGADTQYF. The CDR3 DNA is TGTGCCAGCACCTCAGGGGCAGATACGCAGTATTTT.

This sequence joins TRBV30 and TRBJ2-2, with D unresolved. The germline CDR1 and CDR2 sequences are GTSNPN and SVGIG (reference sequence). The CDR3 contains 15 residues. The V end was cut by 2 bases, the J end by 5 bases, with 15 bases between. This CDR3 is CAWSLELLTTGELFF. The CDR3 DNA follows: TGTGCCTGGAGTCTTGAACTCCTTACAACCGGGGAGCTGTTTTTT. Using reference TRBV30 and TRBJ2-2 for the parts outside the CDR3, the full variable domain is SQTIHQWPATLVQPVGSPLSLECTVEGTSNPNLYWYRQAAGRGLQLLFYSVGIGQISSEVPQNLSASRPQDRQFILSSKKLLLSDSGFYLCAWSLELLTTGELFFGEGSRLTVL.

V usage is TRBV4-2 and J usage is TRBJ2-2; D is perhaps TRBD1 (6 bases). CDR1 LGHNA and CDR2 YNFKEQ come from the germline V gene. V lost 1 base, J lost 5 bases, and 14 bases lay in between. This CDR3 comprises 16 residues. The CDR3: CASSQGGRGWTGELFF. The CDR3 DNA sequence: TGTGCCAGCAGCCAAGGGGGCAGGGGTTGGACCGGGGAGCTGTTTTTT.

This clone is a singleton in its sample. This chain links TRBV5-4 with TRBJ2-2; 8 bases line up with TRBD2. Germline V CDR1 and CDR2: SGHNT, YYREEE (reference sequence). Trimming cost V 2 bases and J 4 bases; bases outside gene matches: 4. The CDR3 extends over 15 amino acids. The CDR3 DNA reads TGTGCCAGCAGCTTTACTAGCGGAAGCACCGGGGAGCTGTTTTTT. It is translated as CASSFTSGSTGELFF.

The chain is built from TRBV5-1 and TRBJ2-5; either TRBD1 or TRBD2 may fit D (5 bases each). Germline loops: CDR1 SGHRS, CDR2 YFSETQ. This CDR3 is built from 15 residues. The V end lost 4 bases, the J end lost 5 bases, and 18 bases lay between the germline ends. This CDR3 is CASSSRAGTAETQYF. As DNA, the CDR3 is TGCGCCAGCAGCAGCCGAGCAGGGACCGCGGAGACCCAGTACTTC.

The chain carries TRBV7-2 and TRBJ2-7, with 7 bases aligning to TRBD1. Germline trimming cut 1 base from V and 0 bases from J; bases unmatched to any gene: 3. The CDR3 sequence is 15 residues long. In germline, CDR1 is SGHTA, CDR2 FQGNSA. The CDR3 DNA reads as TGTGCCAGCAGCTTAGGAGGGACAGCCTCCTACGAGCAGTACTTC. Translation gives CASSLGGTASYEQYF.

The genes are TRBV7-3 and TRBJ2-3, with D uncertain. The germline V and J ends were trimmed by 5 bases and 2 bases, with 11 bases remaining between them. The germline gives CDR1 SGHTA, CDR2 FQGTGA. The CDR3 is made up of 14 amino acids. CDR3 coding DNA: TGTGCCAGCAGCCCCCGGGTCTCCACAGATACGCAGTATTTT. This codes for CASSPRVSTDTQYF. Based on the CDR3 plus reference TRBV7-3 and TRBJ2-3, the full variable domain is GAGVSQTPSNKVTEKGKYVELRCDPISGHTALYWYRQSLGQGPEFLIYFQGTGAADDSGLPNDRFFAVRPEGSVSTLKIQRTERGDSAVYLCASSPRVSTDTQYFGPGTRLTVL.

This clone was seen only a few times. The V gene is TRBV18, the J gene TRBJ2-1, with D perhaps TRBD1 (6 bases). Looked up from germline, CDR1 is KGHSH and CDR2 is LQKENI. The CDR3 contains 12 residues. V was trimmed by 4 bases and J by 10 bases, leaving 11 bases between them. Here the CDR3 reads CASSLPGGEQFF. CDR3 nucleotide sequence: TGTGCCAGCTCACTCCCTGGGGGCGAGCAGTTCTTC.